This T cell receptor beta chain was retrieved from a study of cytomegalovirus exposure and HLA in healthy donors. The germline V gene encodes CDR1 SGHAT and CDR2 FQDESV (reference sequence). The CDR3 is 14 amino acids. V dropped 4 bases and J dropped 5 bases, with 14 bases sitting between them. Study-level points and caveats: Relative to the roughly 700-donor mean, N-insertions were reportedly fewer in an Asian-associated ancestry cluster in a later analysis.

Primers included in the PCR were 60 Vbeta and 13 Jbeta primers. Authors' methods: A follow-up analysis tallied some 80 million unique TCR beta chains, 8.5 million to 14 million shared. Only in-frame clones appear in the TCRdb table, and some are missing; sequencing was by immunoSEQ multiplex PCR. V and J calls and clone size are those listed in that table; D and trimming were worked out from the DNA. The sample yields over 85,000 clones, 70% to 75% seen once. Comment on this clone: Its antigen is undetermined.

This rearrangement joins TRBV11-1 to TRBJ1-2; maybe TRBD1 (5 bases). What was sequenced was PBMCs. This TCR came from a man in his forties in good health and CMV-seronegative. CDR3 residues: CASSSMAGGYGYTF. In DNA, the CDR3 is TGTGCCAGCAGCTCTATGGCGGGGGGTTATGGCTACACCTTC.